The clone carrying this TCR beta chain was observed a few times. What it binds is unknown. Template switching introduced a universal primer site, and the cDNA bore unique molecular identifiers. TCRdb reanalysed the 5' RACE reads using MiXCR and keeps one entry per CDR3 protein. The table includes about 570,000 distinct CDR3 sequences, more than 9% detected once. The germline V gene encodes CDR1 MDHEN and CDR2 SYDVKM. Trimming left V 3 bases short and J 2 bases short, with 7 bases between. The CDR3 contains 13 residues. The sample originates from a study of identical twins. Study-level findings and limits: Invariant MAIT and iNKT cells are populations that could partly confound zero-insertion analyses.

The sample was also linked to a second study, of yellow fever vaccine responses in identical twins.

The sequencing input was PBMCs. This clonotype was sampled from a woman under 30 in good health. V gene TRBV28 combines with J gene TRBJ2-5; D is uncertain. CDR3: CASSFDVQETQYF. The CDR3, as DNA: TGTGCCAGCAGTTTCGATGTACAAGAGACCCAGTACTTC.